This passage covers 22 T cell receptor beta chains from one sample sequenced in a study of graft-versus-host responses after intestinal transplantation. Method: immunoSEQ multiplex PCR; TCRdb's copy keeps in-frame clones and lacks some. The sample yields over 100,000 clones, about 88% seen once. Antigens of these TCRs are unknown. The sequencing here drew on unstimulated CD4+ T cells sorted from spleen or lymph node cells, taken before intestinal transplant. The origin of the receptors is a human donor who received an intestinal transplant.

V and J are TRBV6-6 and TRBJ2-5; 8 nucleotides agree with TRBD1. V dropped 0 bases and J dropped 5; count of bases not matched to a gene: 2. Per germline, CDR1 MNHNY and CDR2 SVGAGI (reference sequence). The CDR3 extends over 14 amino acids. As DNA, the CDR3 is TGTGCCAGCAGTTACTCGAGACAGGGGGAGACCCAGTACTTC. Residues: CASSYSRQGETQYF.

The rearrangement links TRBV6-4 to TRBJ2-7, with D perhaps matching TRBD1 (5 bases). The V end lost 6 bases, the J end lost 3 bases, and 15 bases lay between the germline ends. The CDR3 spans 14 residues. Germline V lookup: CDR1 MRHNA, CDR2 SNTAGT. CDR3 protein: CASSPRPGIYEQYF. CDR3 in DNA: TGTGCCAGCAGCCCCCGGCCAGGGATCTACGAGCAGTACTTC.

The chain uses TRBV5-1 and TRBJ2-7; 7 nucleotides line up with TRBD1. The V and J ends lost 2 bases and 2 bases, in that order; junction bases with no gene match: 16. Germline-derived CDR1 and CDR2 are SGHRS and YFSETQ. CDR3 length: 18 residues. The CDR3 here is CASSFYTGASGATYEQYF. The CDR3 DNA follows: TGCGCCAGCAGCTTTTATACAGGGGCTTCAGGGGCAACCTACGAGCAGTACTTC.

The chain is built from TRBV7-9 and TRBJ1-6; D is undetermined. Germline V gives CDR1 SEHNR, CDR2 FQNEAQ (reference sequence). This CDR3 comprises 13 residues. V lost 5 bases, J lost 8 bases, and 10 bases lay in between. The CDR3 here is CASSPLIDSPLHF. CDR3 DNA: TGTGCCAGCAGCCCGCTAATAGATTCACCCCTCCACTTT.

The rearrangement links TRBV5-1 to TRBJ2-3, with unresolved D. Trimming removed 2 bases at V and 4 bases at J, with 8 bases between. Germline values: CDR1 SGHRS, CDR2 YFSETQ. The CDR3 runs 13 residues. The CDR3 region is CASSFTDADTQYF. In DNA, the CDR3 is TGCGCCAGCAGCTTCACCGACGCAGATACGCAGTATTTT.

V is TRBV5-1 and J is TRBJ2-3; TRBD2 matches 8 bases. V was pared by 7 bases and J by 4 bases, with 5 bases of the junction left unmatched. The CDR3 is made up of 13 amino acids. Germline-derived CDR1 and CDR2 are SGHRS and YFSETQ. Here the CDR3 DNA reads TGCGCCAGCGCGCCAGCGGGGGCAGATACGCAGTATTTT. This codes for CASAPAGADTQYF.

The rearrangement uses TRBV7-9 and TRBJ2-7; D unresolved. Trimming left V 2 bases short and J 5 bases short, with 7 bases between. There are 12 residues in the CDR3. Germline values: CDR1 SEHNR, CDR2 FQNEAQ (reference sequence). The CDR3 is CASSLQVNEQYF. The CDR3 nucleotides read TGTGCCAGCAGCTTACAGGTCAACGAGCAGTACTTC.

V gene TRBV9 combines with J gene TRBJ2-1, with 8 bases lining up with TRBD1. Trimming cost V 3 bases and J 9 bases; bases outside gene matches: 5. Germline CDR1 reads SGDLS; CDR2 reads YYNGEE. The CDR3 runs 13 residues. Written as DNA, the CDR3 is TGTGCCAGCAGCGCCCAGGGGGCCGGTGAGCAGTTCTTC. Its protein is CASSAQGAGEQFF.

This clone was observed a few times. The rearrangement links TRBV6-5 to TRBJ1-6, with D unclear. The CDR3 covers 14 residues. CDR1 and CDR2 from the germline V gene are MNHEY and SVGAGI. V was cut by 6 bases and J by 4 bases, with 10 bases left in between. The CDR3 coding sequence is TGTGCCAGCAGCCCTCCGGGGTATAATTCACCCCTCCACTTT. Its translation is CASSPPGYNSPLHF.

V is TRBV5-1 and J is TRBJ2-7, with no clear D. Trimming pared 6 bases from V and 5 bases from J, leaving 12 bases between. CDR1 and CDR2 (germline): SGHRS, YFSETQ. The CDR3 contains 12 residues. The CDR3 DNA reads TGCGCCAGCACCAACTCACAAAACGAGCAGTACTTC. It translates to CASTNSQNEQYF.

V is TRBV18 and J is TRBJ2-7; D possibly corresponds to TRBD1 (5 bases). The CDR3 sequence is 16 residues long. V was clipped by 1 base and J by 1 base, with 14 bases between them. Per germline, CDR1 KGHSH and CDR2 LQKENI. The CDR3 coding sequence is TGTGCCAGCTCACCACTTCTGGGGCAGGATTCCTACGAGCAGTACTTC. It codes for CASSPLLGQDSYEQYF. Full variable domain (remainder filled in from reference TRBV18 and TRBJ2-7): NAGVMQNPRHLVRRRGQEARLRCSPMKGHSHVYWYRQLPEEGLKFMVYLQKENIIDESGMPKERFSAEFPKEGPSILRIQQVVRGDSAAYFCASSPLLGQDSYEQYFGPGTRLTVT.

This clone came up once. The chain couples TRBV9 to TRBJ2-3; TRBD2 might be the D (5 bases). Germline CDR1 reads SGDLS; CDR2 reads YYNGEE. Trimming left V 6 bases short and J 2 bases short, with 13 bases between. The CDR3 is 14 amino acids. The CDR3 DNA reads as TGTGCCAGCACCCTCGGGATTCTCACAGATACGCAGTATTTT. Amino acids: CASTLGILTDTQYF.

This CDR3 reads CASNKGGYPYNEQFF. The CDR3 DNA is TGTGCCAGCAACAAAGGGGGGTATCCATACAATGAGCAGTTCTTC. The chain is built from TRBV6-1 and TRBJ2-1, with D perhaps assigned TRBD1 or TRBD2 (6 bases each). Germline CDR1 and CDR2: MNHNS and SASEGT. This CDR3 comprises 15 residues. Trimming cost V 7 bases and J 4 bases, with 17 bases left between them.

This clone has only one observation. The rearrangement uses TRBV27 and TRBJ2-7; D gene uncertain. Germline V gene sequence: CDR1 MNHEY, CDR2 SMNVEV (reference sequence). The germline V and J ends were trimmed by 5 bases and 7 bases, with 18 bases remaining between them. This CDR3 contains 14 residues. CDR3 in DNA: TGTGCCAGCAGTCCCCGGGCCCCCCCCGTTGAGCAGTACTTC. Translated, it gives CASSPRAPPVEQYF.

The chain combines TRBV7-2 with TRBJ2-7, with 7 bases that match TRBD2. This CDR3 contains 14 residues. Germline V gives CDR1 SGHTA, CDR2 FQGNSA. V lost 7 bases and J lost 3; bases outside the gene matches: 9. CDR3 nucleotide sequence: TGTGCCAGCAAGCCCAGCGGGGAATTCTACGAGCAGTACTTC. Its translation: CASKPSGEFYEQYF.

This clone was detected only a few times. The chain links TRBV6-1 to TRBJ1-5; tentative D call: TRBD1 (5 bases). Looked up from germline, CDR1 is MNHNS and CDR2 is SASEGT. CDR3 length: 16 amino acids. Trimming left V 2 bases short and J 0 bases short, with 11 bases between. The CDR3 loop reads CASSERRGLSNQPQHF. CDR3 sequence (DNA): TGTGCCAGCAGTGAAAGGAGGGGCCTTAGCAATCAGCCCCAGCATTTT.

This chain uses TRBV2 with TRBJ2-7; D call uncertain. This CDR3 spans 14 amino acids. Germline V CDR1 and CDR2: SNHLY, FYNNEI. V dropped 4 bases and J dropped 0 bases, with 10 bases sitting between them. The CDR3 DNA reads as TGTGCCAGCAGTGGTACAGAAAGCTCCTACGAGCAGTACTTC. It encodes CASSGTESSYEQYF.

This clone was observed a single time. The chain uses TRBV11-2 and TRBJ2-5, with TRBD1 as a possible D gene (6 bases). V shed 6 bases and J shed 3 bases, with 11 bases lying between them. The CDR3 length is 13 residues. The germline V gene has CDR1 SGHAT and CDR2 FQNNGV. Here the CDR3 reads CASRWGRKETQYF. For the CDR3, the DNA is TGTGCCAGCAGGTGGGGGCGAAAAGAGACCCAGTACTTC.

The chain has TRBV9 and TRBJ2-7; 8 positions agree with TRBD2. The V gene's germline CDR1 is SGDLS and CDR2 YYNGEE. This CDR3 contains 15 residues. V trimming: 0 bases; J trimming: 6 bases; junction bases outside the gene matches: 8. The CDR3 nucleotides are TGTGCCAGCAGCGTAGGCGGGAGGTACCAGTCCGAGCAGTACTTC. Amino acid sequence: CASSVGGRYQSEQYF.

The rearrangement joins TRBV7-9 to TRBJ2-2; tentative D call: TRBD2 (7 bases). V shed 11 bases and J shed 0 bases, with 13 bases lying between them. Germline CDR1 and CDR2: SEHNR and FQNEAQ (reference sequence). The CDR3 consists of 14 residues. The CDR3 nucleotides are TGTGCCTGGGGGGGGGCAGCGAACACCGGGGAGCTGTTTTTT. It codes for CAWGGAANTGELFF.

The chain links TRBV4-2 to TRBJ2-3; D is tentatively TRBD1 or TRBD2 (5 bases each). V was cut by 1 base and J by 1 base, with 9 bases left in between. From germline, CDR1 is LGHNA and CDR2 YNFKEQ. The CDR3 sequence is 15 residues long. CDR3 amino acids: CASSQALGGTDTQYF. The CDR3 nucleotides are TGTGCCAGCAGCCAAGCCTTGGGGGGCACAGATACGCAGTATTTT.

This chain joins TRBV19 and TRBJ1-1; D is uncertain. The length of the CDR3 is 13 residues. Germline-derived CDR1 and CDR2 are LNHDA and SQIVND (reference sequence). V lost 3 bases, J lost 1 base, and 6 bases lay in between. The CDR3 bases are TGTGCCAGTAGTATCTCCCGGAACACTGAAGCTTTCTTT. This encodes CASSISRNTEAFF.